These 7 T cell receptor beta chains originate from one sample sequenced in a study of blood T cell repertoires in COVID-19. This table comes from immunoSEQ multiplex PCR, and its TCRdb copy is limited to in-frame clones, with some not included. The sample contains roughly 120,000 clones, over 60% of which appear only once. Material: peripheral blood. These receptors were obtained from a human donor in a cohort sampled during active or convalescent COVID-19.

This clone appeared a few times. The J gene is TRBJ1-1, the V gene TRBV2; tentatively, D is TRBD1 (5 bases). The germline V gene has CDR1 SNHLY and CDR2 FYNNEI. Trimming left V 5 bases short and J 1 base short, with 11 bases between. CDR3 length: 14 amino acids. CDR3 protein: CASSLNTGNTEAFF. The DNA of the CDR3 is TGTGCCAGCAGTCTCAACACAGGGAACACTGAAGCTTTCTTT.

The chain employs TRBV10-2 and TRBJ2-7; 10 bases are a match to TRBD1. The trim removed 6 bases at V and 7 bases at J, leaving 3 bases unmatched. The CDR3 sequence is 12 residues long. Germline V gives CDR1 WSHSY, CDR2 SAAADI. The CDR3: CASRDRGWEQYF. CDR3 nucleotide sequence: TGCGCCAGCAGGGACAGGGGGTGGGAGCAGTACTTC.

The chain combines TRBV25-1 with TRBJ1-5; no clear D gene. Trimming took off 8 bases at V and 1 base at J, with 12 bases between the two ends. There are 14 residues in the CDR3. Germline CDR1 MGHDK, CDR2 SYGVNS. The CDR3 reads CASPTDQSNQPQHF. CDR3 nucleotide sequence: TGTGCCAGCCCCACAGACCAGAGCAATCAGCCCCAGCATTTT.

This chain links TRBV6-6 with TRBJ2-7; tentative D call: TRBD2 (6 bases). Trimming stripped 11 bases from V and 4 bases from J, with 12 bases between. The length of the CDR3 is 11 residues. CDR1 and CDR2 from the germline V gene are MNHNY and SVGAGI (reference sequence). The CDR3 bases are TGTGCCGCAAACCGGGGGTACGAGCAGTACTTC. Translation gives CAANRGYEQYF.

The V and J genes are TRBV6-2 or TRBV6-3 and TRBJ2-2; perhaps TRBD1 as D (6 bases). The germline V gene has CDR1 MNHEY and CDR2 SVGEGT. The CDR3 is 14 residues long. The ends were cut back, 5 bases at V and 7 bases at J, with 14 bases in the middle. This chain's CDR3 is CASSVRGQGGELFF. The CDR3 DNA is TGTGCCAGCAGTGTGAGGGGACAAGGCGGGGAGCTGTTTTTT.

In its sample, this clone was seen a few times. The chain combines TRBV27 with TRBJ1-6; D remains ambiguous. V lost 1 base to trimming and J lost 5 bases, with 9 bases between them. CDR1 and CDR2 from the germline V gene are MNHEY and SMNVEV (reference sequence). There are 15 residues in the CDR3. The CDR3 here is CASSLYGLNNSPLHF. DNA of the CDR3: TGTGCCAGCAGTTTATATGGACTGAATAATTCACCCCTCCACTTT.

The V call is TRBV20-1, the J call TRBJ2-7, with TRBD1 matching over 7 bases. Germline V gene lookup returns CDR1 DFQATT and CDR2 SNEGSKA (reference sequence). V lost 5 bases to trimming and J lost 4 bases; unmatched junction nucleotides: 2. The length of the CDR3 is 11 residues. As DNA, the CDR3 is TGCAGTGCTCGACAGGGTTACGAGCAGTACTTC. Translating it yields CSARQGYEQYF.